One and the same sample provided the 24 T cell receptor beta chains below, sequenced in a study of blood T cell repertoires in COVID-19. Sequencing used immunoSEQ multiplex PCR; TCRdb keeps in-frame clones, though not all of them. The sample comprises hundreds of thousands of clones, 85% of which are singletons, and roughly 4.6% rests with the top ten. Specimen: peripheral blood. These receptors came from a man aged 50-59 years with active or convalescent COVID-19.

The rearrangement joins TRBV5-1 to TRBJ1-1, with 10 bases aligning to TRBD1. The CDR3 loop spans 14 amino acids. In germline, CDR1 is SGHRS, CDR2 YFSETQ. V trimming: 0 bases; J trimming: 5 bases; junction bases outside the gene matches: 1. Written as DNA, the CDR3 is TGCGCCAGCAGCTTGGGGGACAGGGGAACTGAAGCTTTCTTT. It encodes CASSLGDRGTEAFF.

The chain employs TRBV2 and TRBJ2-3; TRBD2 agrees at 7 bases. From germline, CDR1 is SNHLY and CDR2 FYNNEI. The CDR3 is made up of 15 amino acids. J lost 0 bases, V lost 10 bases, and 10 bases had no gene match. As DNA, the CDR3 is TGTGCCACCCCCCCCTATAGCGGGAGCACAGATACGCAGTATTTT. It encodes CATPPYSGSTDTQYF.

The V call is TRBV7-9, the J call TRBJ2-2; 7 positions agree with TRBD1. CDR3 size: 17 residues. Germline CDR1 reads SEHNR; CDR2 reads FQNEAQ (reference sequence). The ends lost 3 bases at V and 0 bases at J; junction bases unmatched: 7. The DNA of the CDR3 is TGTGCCAGCAGCTTCACCGGGACAGCTACGAACACCGGGGAGCTGTTTTTT. This encodes CASSFTGTATNTGELFF.

This clone has a single count. Other DNA sequences in the sample encode the same CDR3. The chain combines TRBV18 with TRBJ1-1; TRBD1 is a possible D gene (6 bases). The CDR3 covers 14 residues. Germline CDR1 and CDR2: KGHSH and LQKENI. V lost 3 bases, J lost 1 base, and 9 bases lay in between. CDR3 coding DNA: TGTGCCAGCTCACCCCAGGGGTCGAACACTGAAGCTTTCTTT. Its protein is CASSPQGSNTEAFF.

V and J are TRBV5-1 and TRBJ2-2; TRBD1 aligns across 8 bases. J was trimmed by 6 bases and V by 1 base; bases with no gene match: 11. This CDR3 comprises 17 residues. CDR1 and CDR2 (germline): SGHRS, YFSETQ. CDR3 sequence reads: CASSLIGLGQGPGELFF. The CDR3 coding sequence is TGCGCCAGCAGCTTGATTGGACTCGGACAGGGTCCCGGGGAGCTGTTTTTT.

The chain is built from TRBV30 and TRBJ1-5; 7 bases fit TRBD1. CDR1 and CDR2 (germline): GTSNPN, SVGIG (reference sequence). V was pared by 5 bases and J by 6 bases, with 7 bases of the junction left unmatched. The CDR3 totals 13 residues. The CDR3 sequence: CAWGRQGTQPQHF. The CDR3 DNA reads as TGTGCCTGGGGAAGACAGGGAACTCAGCCCCAGCATTTT.

This clone was seen just once. The genes are TRBV5-1 and TRBJ1-4; a weak D match, TRBD1 (5 bases). Between the trimmed V and J ends, which lost 0 bases and 12 bases, there was a span of 18 bases. Germline V gives CDR1 SGHRS, CDR2 YFSETQ. CDR3 length: 15 amino acids. CDR3 region: CASSLGTLSGTELFF. CDR3 DNA: TGCGCCAGCAGCTTGGGGACACTAAGTGGAACGGAACTGTTTTTT.

The chain uses TRBV6-5 and TRBJ1-6; the D is unclear. Looked up from germline, CDR1 is MNHEY and CDR2 is SVGAGI. The CDR3 runs 12 residues. Between the trimmed V and J ends, which lost 5 bases and 10 bases, there was a span of 9 bases. The DNA of the CDR3 is TGTGCCAGCAGTCGTGGTGGCTCACCCCTCCACTTT. Translating it yields CASSRGGSPLHF.

The chain has TRBV12-5 and TRBJ2-4, with 9 bases that match TRBD1. Germline V gene data show CDR1 as LGHNT and CDR2 as FRNRAP. This CDR3 contains 16 residues. The ends lost 7 bases at V and 2 bases at J; junction bases unmatched: 9. DNA for the CDR3: TGTGCTAGTGTTGGAGGACAGGGGCTTACCAAAAACATTCAGTACTTC. Its translation: CASVGGQGLTKNIQYF.

The CDR3 sequence: CASSPREPTEQFF. CDR3 sequence (DNA): TGTGCCAGCAGCCCACGAGAACCCACTGAGCAGTTCTTC. The J gene is TRBJ2-1, the V gene TRBV13; D unclear. Germline lookup yields CDR1 PRHDT and CDR2 FYEKMQ (reference sequence). V lost 5 bases and J lost 9, with 14 bases in between. The CDR3 has 13 amino acids.

The V gene is TRBV6-1, the J gene TRBJ1-2; D is perhaps TRBD1 (5 bases). Germline CDR1 MNHNS, CDR2 SASEGT. The CDR3 is made up of 12 amino acids. Trimming stripped 3 bases from V and 7 bases from J, with 9 bases between. CDR3 in DNA: TGTGCCAGCAGTGACAGGGTTGTTGGCTACACCTTC. Translated, it gives CASSDRVVGYTF.

V is TRBV4-3 and J is TRBJ1-1; 7 bases fit TRBD1. From germline, CDR1 is LGHNA and CDR2 YSLEER. This CDR3 is 14 amino acids long. V gave up 2 bases and J gave up 11 bases; unmatched junction bases: 11. In DNA form, the CDR3 reads TGCGCCAGCAGCCAATCGTCGTCCGGGACAGTGGCTTTCTTT. This gives the protein CASSQSSSGTVAFF.

The J gene is TRBJ2-5, the V gene TRBV6-5; TRBD2 matches at 9 bases. Per germline, CDR1 MNHEY and CDR2 SVGAGI. The CDR3 covers 14 residues. J gave up 4 bases and V 5 bases, and 5 bases lay outside the gene matches. The CDR3 protein is CASSPGTSTETQYF. The CDR3 nucleotides read TGTGCCAGCAGTCCCGGGACTAGCACAGAGACCCAGTACTTC.

The V call is TRBV19, the J call TRBJ2-1, with 9 positions matching TRBD1. The germline V gene has CDR1 LNHDA and CDR2 SQIVND (reference sequence). The trim removed 1 base at V and 7 bases at J, leaving 23 bases unmatched. This CDR3 region has 21 residues. The DNA for the CDR3 is TGTGCCAGTAGTATAGGTCAGGACAGGGGATCCGCTCTGGGTATCGGGAATGAGCAGTTCTTC. Encoded protein: CASSIGQDRGSALGIGNEQFF.

The chain has TRBV4-2 and TRBJ2-1, with 9 bases lining up with TRBD2. The germline V gene has CDR1 LGHNA and CDR2 YNFKEQ. V gave up 0 bases and J gave up 0 bases; unmatched junction bases: 9. This CDR3 comprises 19 residues. The CDR3 sequence is CASSQEDASGVGSYNEQFF. DNA for the CDR3: TGTGCCAGCAGCCAAGAGGACGCTAGCGGGGTGGGCTCCTACAATGAGCAGTTCTTC.

The chain recombines TRBV5-8 with TRBJ2-1; a weak D match, TRBD2 (8 bases). V lost 4 bases to trimming and J lost 9 bases, with 23 bases between them. This CDR3 comprises 16 residues. Germline-derived CDR1 and CDR2 are SGHTS and YDEGEE. The CDR3 region is CASSQGVEREYFEQFF. Here the CDR3 DNA reads TGTGCCAGCAGCCAGGGGGTCGAGCGGGAGTACTTTGAGCAGTTCTTC.

The V and J genes are TRBV28 and TRBJ1-2; a weak D match, TRBD1 (6 bases). In germline, CDR1 is MDHEN, CDR2 SYDVKM. The CDR3 is 15 amino acids. The germline V and J ends were trimmed by 1 base and 3 bases, with 12 bases remaining between them. The CDR3 reads CASSLSGRGYYGYTF. The CDR3 nucleotides are TGTGCCAGCAGTTTATCTGGCAGGGGTTACTATGGCTACACCTTC.

The rearrangement links TRBV5-1 to TRBJ2-3, with TRBD2 identical over 10 bases. Germline values: CDR1 SGHRS, CDR2 YFSETQ. V lost 4 bases and J lost 5; bases outside the gene matches: 13. The CDR3 is 17 residues long. CDR3 sequence reads: CASSRSPIAGGRDTQYF. Here the CDR3 DNA reads TGCGCCAGCAGCCGGAGTCCAATAGCGGGAGGAAGAGATACGCAGTATTTT.

The chain has TRBV5-1 and TRBJ1-2; 7 bases are a match to TRBD1. With V trimmed by 9 bases and J by 0 bases, 5 bases remained unmatched. In germline, CDR1 is SGHRS, CDR2 YFSETQ. The CDR3 loop spans 13 amino acids. The CDR3 spells CATRDRSNYGYTF. CDR3 coding DNA: TGCGCCACCCGGGACAGATCTAACTATGGCTACACCTTC.

This chain connects TRBV7-3 to TRBJ2-5; weak D call: TRBD1 (5 bases). The CDR3 runs 15 residues. Per the germline V gene, CDR1 is SGHTA and CDR2 is FQGTGA. V lost 0 bases to trimming and J lost 1 base, with 9 bases between them. CDR3 protein: CASSLTLGAQETQYF. The DNA of the CDR3 is TGTGCCAGCAGCTTAACGTTAGGGGCCCAAGAGACCCAGTACTTC.

The chain employs TRBV5-1 and TRBJ2-5; 10 bases fit TRBD1. The CDR3 has 15 residues. The V segment lost 1 base and the J segment 3 bases; nucleotides outside the gene matches: 3. CDR1 is SGHRS and CDR2 is YFSETQ in the germline V gene. CDR3 residues: CASSLRGTGEETQYF. The CDR3 DNA reads TGCGCCAGCAGCTTGAGGGGGACAGGGGAAGAGACCCAGTACTTC.

J is TRBJ1-2 and V is TRBV27; D not resolved. This CDR3 is 13 amino acids long. Trimming pared 3 bases from V and 5 bases from J, leaving 10 bases between. Germline loops: CDR1 MNHEY, CDR2 SMNVEV (reference sequence). The CDR3: CASSFADSYGYTF. Here the CDR3 DNA reads TGTGCCAGCAGTTTTGCAGATTCTTATGGCTACACCTTC.

The rearrangement joins TRBV5-1 to TRBJ1-6; D is undetermined. The germline CDR1 and CDR2 sequences are SGHRS and YFSETQ. The V and J ends lost 7 bases and 6 bases respectively, with 14 bases between them. The CDR3 has 14 amino acids. In nucleotides, the CDR3 is TGCGCCAGCCGACGGGAGTTGTCTAATTCACCCCTCCACTTT. Protein: CASRRELSNSPLHF. The full variable domain, completed using reference TRBV5-1 and TRBJ1-6, is KAGVTQTPRYLIKTRGQQVTLSCSPISGHRSVSWYQQTPGQGLQFLFEYFSETQRNKGNFPGRFSGRQFSNSRSEMNVSTLELGDSALYLCASRRELSNSPLHFGNGTRLTVT.

The chain couples TRBV5-6 to TRBJ2-7, with 14 bases matching TRBD2. Germline CDR1 reads SGHDT; CDR2 reads YYEEEE. V was pared by 4 bases and J by 1 base, with 10 bases of the junction left unmatched. The CDR3 length is 18 residues. CDR3 loop: CASSLTSGRAPSSYEQYF. The CDR3 DNA reads TGTGCCAGCAGCCTGACTAGCGGGAGGGCCCCCTCATCCTACGAGCAGTACTTC.